A selection of T cell receptor beta chains follows, all from one sample in a study of cytomegalovirus exposure and HLA in healthy donors. Some clones are missing from TCRdb's copy, which holds only in-frame ones; the method was immunoSEQ multiplex PCR. In the table there are around 110,000 clones, 60% to 85% of which are singletons. The specimen was PBMCs. These receptors were collected from a male donor in good health and CMV-seropositive. Both conserved end residues are part of each CDR3.

V	J	CDR3
TRBV10-2	TRBJ1-1	CASSGQGSTEAFF
TRBV4-1	TRBJ1-1	CASSQYDRTNTEAFF
TRBV7-9	TRBJ2-7	CASSLGDTGTDF
TRBV5-8	TRBJ2-7	CASGPGQGAQEQYF
TRBV19	TRBJ2-5	CASSRQKGQETQYF
TRBV19	TRBJ2-1	CASSTTTGGWSYNEQFF
TRBV28	TRBJ2-7	CASSLAGGKTYEQYF
TRBV6-1	TRBJ2-7	CASAPGGAVYEQYF
TRBV7-9	TRBJ2-7	CSSSAGDPEQYF
TRBV2	TRBJ1-5	CASSKEGNQPQHF
TRBV15	TRBJ2-2	CATSREPPTDQNTGELFF
TRBV19	TRBJ2-7	CASSIGTGYSYEQYF
TRBV28	TRBJ1-3	CASKGGHSGNTIYF
TRBV6-5	TRBJ1-6	CASSRGSLMESPLHF
TRBV27	TRBJ2-7	CASSLDRVLPYEQYF
TRBV6-6	TRBJ2-5	CASRRSYQETQYF
TRBV2	TRBJ2-3	CASSAGLAGEQDTQYF
TRBV30	TRBJ2-7	CAWSELAGSVDEQYF
TRBV4-3	TRBJ2-1	CASSHRTSGQYNEQFF
TRBV6-6	TRBJ2-7	CASRGTVSYEQYF
TRBV14	TRBJ1-1	CASSQQAGASQGAFF
TRBV28	TRBJ1-5	CASSWDRNQPQHF
TRBV2	TRBJ2-3	CASSASNTQYF
TRBV14	TRBJ2-3	CASSRGTRSTDTQYF
TRBV2	TRBJ1-5	CASRKQGGNQPQHF
TRBV19	TRBJ1-1	CASNREGVGTEAFF